The clone carrying this T cell receptor beta chain showed up many times. The antigen is unknown. The source of the sample is a study of T cell repertoires in cytomegalovirus infection. CDR3 length: 13 residues. Trimming took 0 bases from V and 9 from J, leaving 9 bases between them. The V gene's germline CDR1 is ENHRY and CDR2 SYGVKD. Study-wide results and limits: Dominant in the ex vivo response were TCR beta clonotypes restricted by HLA-C and specific for CMV.

TCRdb fed the reads into MiXCR, producing one record per CDR3 protein. The sample carries about 530,000 distinct CDR3 sequences, about 26% recorded once. The chain has TRBV10-3 and TRBJ2-1; D is possibly TRBD1 or TRBD2 (5 bases each). The receptor's source is a human donor in good health (CMV status not recorded). Some clones in this sample may be carry-over from other donors' samples. The sample consisted of PBMCs. This CDR3 reads CAISESRGSEQFF. The CDR3 region has the DNA TGTGCCATCAGTGAGTCGAGGGGCTCTGAGCAGTTCTTC.